This T cell receptor (beta chain) was identified in a study of T cell responses to AZD1222 COVID-19 vaccine. Study at large: The analysis combined second doses at about 4 or about 12 weeks.

Details on this clone: Its cognate antigen is unknown.

TCRdb's table, derived via immunoSEQ multiplex PCR, lists solely in-frame clones and lacks some. The table lists more than 100,000 clones, over 90% of them singletons. General study findings and limits: Spike was spanned by vaccine-associated CD4 TCRs, which were dominant at 160-218 and 743-854. Among those given AZD1222, only six were seropositive at baseline.

This clonotype was sampled from an adult in good health. Source: peripheral blood, taken on day 0 of AZD1222 vaccination.

The CDR3 coding sequence is TGCGCCACCGGAGGGACTTGCGAGCAGTACTTC. Encoded protein: CATGGTCEQYF. The chain combines TRBV5-1 with TRBJ2-7; the D gene is possibly TRBD2 (6 bases). Germline V CDR1 and CDR2: SGHRS, YFSETQ. V was pared by 9 bases and J by 6 bases, with 13 bases between. The CDR3 is made up of 11 amino acids.